This T cell receptor beta chain was recovered during a study of cytomegalovirus exposure and HLA in healthy donors. A note on this clone: A junction boundary mismatches the germline segment, possibly from a read error.

60 Vbeta and 13 Jbeta primers were used in PCR. Assay used: immunoSEQ multiplex PCR; TCRdb lists only in-frame clones, some missing. The profile shows about 80,000 clones, approximately 66% of them singletons. The CDR3 is 15 amino acids. Germline loops: CDR1 SSHAT, CDR2 FNYEAQ (reference sequence). Sequencing used PBMCs. V is TRBV7-7 and J is TRBJ2-2; 7 bases are a match to TRBD2. The receptor was isolated from a male donor in good health and CMV-seropositive. This CDR3 reads CASSPLAGEAGELFF. CDR3 coding DNA: TGTGCTAGCAGCCCCCTTGCGGGAGAAGCCGGGGAGCTGTTTTTT.